The entry that follows covers one T cell receptor (beta chain) sequence. Its specificity is unknown. Genomic DNA belonging to each subset was distributed in equal measure over several immunoSEQ plates. The method was immunoSEQ multiplex PCR; TCRdb's version includes in-frame clones alone and lacks a portion of them. The table has 1,100,000 or so clones, around 78% seen once. Splitting the CD4+ cells yielded a CD45RA+ naive subset and a CD45RA-negative memory subset. This record belongs to a study of shared clonotypes between healthy human individuals. Trimming pared 6 bases from V and 7 bases from J, leaving 21 bases between. CDR1 is LNHDA, CDR2 SQIVND, per germline (reference sequence). This CDR3 has 16 amino acids. Findings of the study overall: Among donors, sharing of clonotypes was expected to be affected by sequencing depth.

Sequencing was performed on memory CD4+ T cells from PBMCs. Subset of the sample: CD45RA-negative fraction. The chain couples TRBV19 to TRBJ2-2; D is perhaps TRBD1 or TRBD2 (6 bases each). This TCR was sampled from a man aged 18 to 35 in good health. Some clones in this sample may be carry-over from other donors' samples. CDR3 nucleotides: TGTGCCAGTAGATCAAATGGGGGGCGCGGTAGCGGGGAGCTGTTTTTT. Its protein is CASRSNGGRGSGELFF.